The next 26 T cell receptor beta chains were all read from a single sample in a study of early T cells in non-severe SARS-CoV-2 infection. MiXCR, applied by TCRdb to the 5' RACE reads, yields one record per CDR3 protein. The table shows tens of thousands of distinct CDR3 sequences, with roughly 5.5% occurring only once. The sequencing input was whole blood. These receptors all come from an adult who was a healthcare worker with PCR-confirmed SARS-CoV-2 infection or an uninfected control (not recorded which).

The table lists this clonotype with many counts. This rearrangement joins TRBV7-2 to TRBJ2-5, with a tentative D call TRBD2 (5 bases). Germline CDR1 and CDR2: SGHTA and FQGNSA. The CDR3 sequence is 13 residues long. Trimming took 1 base from V and 9 from J, leaving 12 bases between them. DNA of the CDR3: TGTGCCAGCAGCTTAGTAGGGCCCGGGGCCCAGTACTTC. Translation gives CASSLVGPGAQYF. The entire variable domain, with the rest obtained from reference TRBV7-2 and TRBJ2-5, is as follows: GAGVSQSPSNKVTEKGKDVELRCDPISGHTALYWYRQSLGQGLEFLIYFQGNSAPDKSGLPSDRFSAERTGGSVSTLTIQRTQQEDSAVYLCASSLVGPGAQYFGPGTRLLVL.

This clonotype was picked up many times. This rearrangement joins TRBV4-1 to TRBJ2-7; 7 bases align to TRBD1. J lost 4 bases, V lost 0 bases, and 6 bases had no gene match. The germline gives CDR1 MGHRA, CDR2 YSYEKL. The CDR3 has 15 residues. CDR3 coding DNA: TGCGCCAGCAGCCAAGAGGATACGGGACAGTACGAGCAGTACTTC. It yields the protein CASSQEDTGQYEQYF.

The chain carries TRBV3-2 and TRBJ2-7; TRBD1 is taken as the D call from the table, unchecked against the DNA. TRBV3-2 is an annotated pseudogene. The CDR3 has 20 amino acids. The CDR3 DNA reads as TGTGCCAGCAGCCAAGATCAGAGACGGGGCCGGCCCAGTGTTGCCTACGAGCAGTACTTC. It encodes CASSQDQRRGRPSVAYEQYF.

The chain uses TRBV7-2 and TRBJ2-3, with a weak D call TRBD2 (6 bases). Germline CDR1 SGHTA, CDR2 FQGNSA. V dropped 8 bases and J dropped 3 bases, with 21 bases sitting between them. The CDR3 is made up of 16 amino acids. CDR3 DNA: TGTGCCAGCTTCCGTAGATTAGGCGGGGAGACAGATACGCAGTATTTT. Protein sequence: CASFRRLGGETDTQYF.

This clonotype was detected ten times or more. This CDR3 is CASSAFGSNSYEQYF. CDR3 in DNA: TGTGCCAGCAGCGCATTTGGGAGCAACTCCTACGAGCAGTACTTC. This chain connects TRBV9 to TRBJ2-7; D possibly corresponds to TRBD2 (5 bases). Trimming pared 3 bases from V and 0 bases from J, leaving 13 bases between. The V gene's germline CDR1 is SGDLS and CDR2 YYNGEE. This CDR3 is 15 amino acids long. The entire variable domain, with the rest obtained from reference TRBV9 and TRBJ2-7, is as follows: DSGVTQTPKHLITATGQRVTLRCSPRSGDLSVYWYQQSLDQGLQFLIQYYNGEERAKGNILERFSAQQFPDLHSELNLSSLELGDSALYFCASSAFGSNSYEQYFGPGTRLTVT.

There are many counts of this clonotype. This chain uses TRBV2 with TRBJ2-2; possibly TRBD1 for D (6 bases). The CDR3 is 13 residues long. The germline gives CDR1 SNHLY, CDR2 FYNNEI. Between the trimmed V and J ends, which lost 8 bases and 6 bases, there was a span of 13 bases. The CDR3 reads CASGQGFAGELFF. The CDR3 nucleotides are TGTGCCAGCGGTCAGGGGTTCGCCGGGGAGCTGTTTTTT.

This clonotype was recorded many times. This chain joins TRBV12-2 and TRBJ1-1; TRBD1, the table's D call, lacks a check against the DNA. TRBV12-2 is a pseudogene. This CDR3 comprises 18 residues. The CDR3 is CASRSPGEKDKKNTEAFF. CDR3 bases: TGTGCAAGTCGCTCCCCAGGGGAAAAGGACAAAAAGAACACTGAAGCTTTCTTT.

This clonotype was counted at least ten times. CDR3 DNA sequence: TGTGCCAGCAGACATGGACTGGCGGGCGAGACCCAGTACTTC. Translated, it gives CASRHGLAGETQYF. V and J are TRBV11-2 and TRBJ2-5; TRBD2 is a possible D gene (5 bases). Germline CDR1 reads SGHAT; CDR2 reads FQNNGV. This CDR3 contains 14 residues. Trimming shortened V by 6 bases and J by 5 bases, and 16 bases separated the two germline ends. Together with reference TRBV11-2 and TRBJ2-5, the CDR3 gives the full variable domain: EAGVAQSPRYKIIEKRQSVAFWCNPISGHATLYWYQQILGQGPKLLIQFQNNGVVDDSQLPKDRFSAERLKGVDSTLKIQPAKLEDSAVYLCASRHGLAGETQYFGPGTRLLVL.

This clonotype was found a few times. This chain joins TRBV6-1 and TRBJ2-7; perhaps D is TRBD1 or TRBD2 (5 bases each). Germline loops: CDR1 MNHNS, CDR2 SASEGT. The V end lost 10 bases, the J end lost 2 bases, and 18 bases lay between the germline ends. This CDR3 has 14 residues. The CDR3 nucleotides read TGTGCCACACGCCCTTGGGACGGACCCTACGAGCAGTACTTC. Protein: CATRPWDGPYEQYF.

This clonotype came up many times. The chain links TRBV25-1 to TRBJ2-1, with 12 bases matching TRBD2. Trimming cost V 6 bases and J 5 bases; bases outside gene matches: 5. Germline values: CDR1 MGHDK, CDR2 SYGVNS. The CDR3 is made up of 15 amino acids. The CDR3 region has the DNA TGTGCCAGCAGCCACCGACTAGCGGGGGACAATGAGCAGTTCTTC. Protein: CASSHRLAGDNEQFF.

This clonotype has ten or more counts. The chain links TRBV7-8 to TRBJ1-2; D not resolved. Germline V CDR1 and CDR2: SGHVS, FQNEAQ. The CDR3 length is 13 residues. The V gene lost 4 bases and the J gene lost 4 bases, with 10 bases spanning the gap. DNA for the CDR3: TGTGCCAGCAGCTCCACGACGGCCTATGGCTACACCTTC. It yields the protein CASSSTTAYGYTF.

The sample holds many counts of this clonotype. The chain joins TRBV7-6 to TRBJ1-3; the D gene is possibly TRBD1 (6 bases). Trimming pared 1 base from V and 2 bases from J, leaving 6 bases between. This CDR3 has 14 amino acids. Looked up from germline, CDR1 is SGHVS and CDR2 is FNYEAQ. DNA of the CDR3: TGTGCCAGCAGCTTAGGGGGGCCTGGAAACACCATATATTTT. It encodes CASSLGGPGNTIYF.

This clonotype occurred many times. In DNA, the CDR3 is TGCGCCAGCAGCCACCCTAAGAGAGGAACTAATGAAAAACTGTTTTTT. This sequence encodes CASSHPKRGTNEKLFF. This chain links TRBV4-1 with TRBJ1-4; D remains unclear. This CDR3 spans 16 amino acids. Deletions cut 3 bases from V and 1 base from J, with 12 bases between. Germline V lookup: CDR1 MGHRA, CDR2 YSYEKL.

The chain is built from TRBV12-3 or TRBV12-4 and TRBJ2-2; D uncertain. The CDR3 contains 14 residues. V shed 1 base and J shed 2 bases, with 5 bases lying between them. DNA for the CDR3: TGTGCCAGCAGTTTAGGGGGAAACACCGGGGAGCTGTTTTTT. Amino acids: CASSLGGNTGELFF.

This clonotype has just a few counts. The chain uses TRBV7-8 and TRBJ2-3; a weak D match, TRBD2 (5 bases). Germline assignment: CDR1 SGHVS and CDR2 FQNEAQ. The CDR3 is made up of 12 amino acids. V was shortened by 7 bases and J by 2 bases, with 7 bases between the two germline ends. CDR3 sequence: CASIGNTDTQYF. The CDR3 DNA follows: TGTGCCAGCATCGGGAACACAGATACGCAGTATTTT.

This clonotype was detected ten times or more. The chain links TRBV7-9 to TRBJ1-2; the D gene is possibly TRBD1 (5 bases). The CDR3 has 15 amino acids. Germline V lookup: CDR1 SEHNR, CDR2 FQNEAQ (reference sequence). Trimming took off 8 bases at V and 7 bases at J, with 23 bases between the two ends. CDR3 nucleotides: TGTGCCAGCCGTGGCTCGGGGCAGATTTGGGCTGGCTACACCTTC. This gives the protein CASRGSGQIWAGYTF.

This clonotype was picked up many times. The rearrangement uses TRBV20-1 and TRBJ1-6; possible D gene TRBD1, 6 bases. Trimming removed 6 bases from V and 5 bases from J, with 11 bases in between. Looked up from germline, CDR1 is DFQATT and CDR2 is SNEGSKA (reference sequence). CDR3 length: 13 residues. CDR3 sequence reads: CSARTENNSPLHF. The CDR3 nucleotides read TGCAGTGCCCGGACAGAGAATAATTCACCCCTCCACTTT.

This clonotype was found many times. The V and J genes are TRBV30 and TRBJ1-5; a possible D gene is TRBD1 (5 bases). The ends were cut back, 2 bases at V and 3 bases at J, with 11 bases in the middle. From germline, CDR1 is GTSNPN and CDR2 SVGIG (reference sequence). The CDR3 totals 14 residues. CDR3 DNA sequence: TGTGCCTGGAGTCAAGACAGCTACAATCAGCCCCAGCATTTT. This sequence encodes CAWSQDSYNQPQHF.

This clonotype was counted many times. V is TRBV6-5 and J is TRBJ2-5; 11 nucleotides match TRBD2. V trimming: 8 bases; J trimming: 5 bases; junction bases outside the gene matches: 10. CDR3 length: 15 amino acids. Germline V gives CDR1 MNHEY, CDR2 SVGAGI. CDR3 in amino acids: CASQIAGGLSETQYF. CDR3 bases: TGTGCCAGCCAGATAGCGGGGGGGCTGTCGGAGACCCAGTACTTC.

This clonotype was seen many times. This chain connects TRBV19 to TRBJ2-1; 10 bases agree with TRBD1. CDR3 length equals 14 residues. The germline CDR1 and CDR2 sequences are LNHDA and SQIVND (reference sequence). After removal of 5 bases from V and 7 bases from J, the junction contained 5 bases not matched to a gene. The CDR3 region has the DNA TGTGCCAGTAGTCCCCAGGGACAGGGGAATGAGCAGTTCTTC. Its translation is CASSPQGQGNEQFF.

There are a few counts of this clonotype. V gene TRBV4-1 combines with J gene TRBJ2-7; 11 bases line up with TRBD1. The CDR3 is made up of 15 amino acids. With V trimmed by 5 bases and J by 3 bases, 6 bases remained unmatched. The V gene's germline CDR1 is MGHRA and CDR2 YSYEKL. CDR3 sequence reads: CASSSGTGGIYEQYF. The CDR3, as DNA: TGCGCCAGCAGCTCCGGGACAGGGGGTATCTACGAGCAGTACTTC.

This clonotype was seen many times. The chain couples TRBV6-6 to TRBJ2-7; D remains unclear. The V and J ends lost 2 bases and 6 bases respectively, with 8 bases between them. CDR3 size: 12 residues. Germline values: CDR1 MNHNY, CDR2 SVGAGI (reference sequence). CDR3 in DNA: TGTGCCAGCAGTTACGTGGGAAGCGAGCAGTACTTC. Translated, it gives CASSYVGSEQYF.

This clonotype was found a few times. V usage is TRBV6-1 and J usage is TRBJ2-7; the D is unclear. The CDR3 runs 15 residues. Trimming stripped 1 base from V and 6 bases from J, with 16 bases between. From germline, CDR1 is MNHNS and CDR2 SASEGT. CDR3 sequence (DNA): TGTGCCAGCAGTGAAGAGCCGATAATAACGAGCGAGCAGTACTTC. The encoded protein is CASSEEPIITSEQYF.

This clonotype was seen only a few times. The J gene is TRBJ1-1, the V gene TRBV4-1; 8 bases are shared with TRBD1. There are 15 residues in the CDR3. V was pared by 0 bases and J by 4 bases, with 4 bases of the junction left unmatched. CDR1 and CDR2 (germline): MGHRA, YSYEKL. The CDR3 DNA is TGCGCCAGCAGCCAAGATACCAGGGGGCCCACTGAAGCTTTCTTT. This encodes CASSQDTRGPTEAFF.

There are many counts of this clonotype. V gene TRBV7-9 combines with J gene TRBJ2-7, with D possibly TRBD2 on 6 matching bases. Germline CDR1 SEHNR, CDR2 FQNEAQ (reference sequence). The CDR3 spans 14 residues. Trimming cost V 1 base and J 2 bases, with 9 bases left between them. The CDR3 loop is CASSLEAGTYEQYF. The CDR3 DNA reads TGTGCCAGCAGCTTAGAGGCGGGGACCTACGAGCAGTACTTC.

This clonotype was counted many times. The V gene is TRBV6-1, the J gene TRBJ2-3; D gene ambiguous. V was clipped by 1 base and J by 8 bases, with 7 bases between them. This CDR3 has 12 residues. Germline V CDR1 and CDR2: MNHNS, SASEGT. CDR3 protein: CASSEGGSTQYF. The CDR3 coding sequence is TGTGCCAGCAGTGAAGGAGGATCTACGCAGTATTTT.